The clone carrying this T cell receptor (beta chain) was detected a few times. Its antigen is as yet unknown. A second PCR, run for roughly 7 to 12 cycles, used a sample-barcoded 5' primer plus a J-beta primer mix. MiXCR was run by TCRdb on the 5' RACE reads, yielding one entry per CDR3 protein. Here the sample spans about 570,000 distinct CDR3 sequences, 27% being singletons. These data come from a study of blood T cells in healthy people across ages. In the study overall: Template-switching capture recovered about one barcoded beta molecule per two T cells. Study results and caveats: It was the long-lived donors that had more naive CD4+ cells and higher diversity than aged donors.

This receptor was taken from a woman aged 70-85 years in good health. Sequenced material: blood.

The CDR3 here is CASSQDPEQHGYTF. CDR3 bases: TGTGCCAGCAGCCAAGACCCCGAGCAACATGGCTACACCTTC. The rearrangement uses TRBV3-1 and TRBJ1-2; D remains ambiguous. Germline-derived CDR1 and CDR2 are LGHDT and YNNKEL (reference sequence). V lost 0 bases, J lost 6 bases, and 11 bases lay in between. The CDR3 extends over 14 amino acids.